This entry describes one TCR beta chain. Its antigen is not identified. PCR was performed a second time for roughly 7 to 12 cycles using a sample-barcoded 5' primer and a J-beta primer mix. TCRdb used MiXCR to reprocess the 5' RACE reads, holding one entry per CDR3 protein. The sample records about 1.7 million distinct CDR3 sequences, approximately 28% being singletons. These data come from a study of blood T cells in healthy people across ages. Study outcomes and limitations: The unsorted PBMCs prevented any conclusive comparison of naive versus antigen-experienced cells. Those diversity estimates obtained from one million T cells were thought to be underestimates.

Looked up from germline, CDR1 is GTSNPN and CDR2 is SVGIG (reference sequence). Trimming cost V 0 bases and J 7 bases, with 12 bases left between them. The length of the CDR3 is 13 residues. The V call is TRBV30, the J call TRBJ1-2, with D perhaps TRBD1 (6 bases). The sequenced material came from blood. The sequence was obtained from a woman between 25 and 40 years old in good health. The CDR3 reads CAWSVQGISGYTF. The CDR3 DNA follows: TGTGCCTGGAGTGTTCAGGGGATAAGTGGCTACACCTTC.